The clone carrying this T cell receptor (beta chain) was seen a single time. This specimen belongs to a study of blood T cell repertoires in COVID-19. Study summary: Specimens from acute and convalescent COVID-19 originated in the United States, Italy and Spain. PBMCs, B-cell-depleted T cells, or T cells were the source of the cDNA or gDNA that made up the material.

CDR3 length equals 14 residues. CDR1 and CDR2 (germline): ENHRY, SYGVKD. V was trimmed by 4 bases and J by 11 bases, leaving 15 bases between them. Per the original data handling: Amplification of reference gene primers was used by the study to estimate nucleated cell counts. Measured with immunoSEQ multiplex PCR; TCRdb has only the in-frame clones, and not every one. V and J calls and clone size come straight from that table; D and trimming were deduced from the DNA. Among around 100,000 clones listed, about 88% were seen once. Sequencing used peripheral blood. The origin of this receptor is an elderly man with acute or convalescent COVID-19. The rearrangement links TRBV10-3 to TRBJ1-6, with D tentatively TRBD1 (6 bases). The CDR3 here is CAISGSERGTPLHF. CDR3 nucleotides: TGTGCCATCAGTGGGTCGGAAAGGGGGACACCCCTCCACTTT.